This T cell receptor beta chain was sequenced during a study of radiation and T cells in renal cell carcinoma. Study conclusions and caveats: From baseline, blood top tumor clonotypes peaked at 2 weeks post-radiation.

A remark on this clone: Its antigen is still unknown.

The repertoire was sequenced with immunoSEQ multiplex PCR; TCRdb's copy has only in-frame clones and lacks some. The sample lists roughly 86,000 clones, around four fifths occurring once. Time point described: blood 4 weeks post-SBRT, at nephrectomy. Treatment of the sample: 15 Gy SBRT to primary tumor, nephrectomy 4 weeks later. Nephrectomy followed 15 Gy stereotactic body radiation by 4 weeks. Blood was sampled at baseline, 2 weeks and 4 weeks after SBRT. The patient's renal cell carcinoma had clear cell pathology. V lost 2 bases to trimming and J lost 1 base, with 11 bases between them. The germline V gene has CDR1 MNHEY and CDR2 SVGAGI. This CDR3 has 15 amino acids.

Here the sequenced sample was blood, taken from a patient whose treatment included radiotherapy and nephrectomy. The chain carries TRBV6-5 and TRBJ2-5; D assignment may be TRBD1 or TRBD2 (5 bases each). This receptor was identified in a man aged 50 to 59 with renal cell carcinoma. CDR3 residues: CASSYGASGQETQYF. CDR3 nucleotides: TGTGCCAGCAGTTACGGGGCGAGCGGCCAAGAGACCCAGTACTTC.